These 17 T cell receptor beta chains came from one sample sequenced in a study of blood T cell repertoires in COVID-19. Using immunoSEQ multiplex PCR, the repertoire was profiled, and TCRdb retains in-frame clones only, with some absent. The sample records 250,000 to 300,000 clones, around 90% being singletons. Source material: PBMCs or T cells enriched from blood (not recorded which). All receptors come from a woman in her fifties or sixties in a cohort exposed to, infected with or recovered from COVID-19 (not recorded which).

The DNA of the CDR3 is TGTGCCAGCAGTTCCTCGACAGGGACTAACTATGGCTACACCTTC. Translation: CASSSSTGTNYGYTF. This chain joins TRBV28 and TRBJ1-2, with 7 bases lining up with TRBD1. Germline V CDR1 and CDR2: MDHEN, SYDVKM. J lost 0 bases, V lost 4 bases, and 5 bases had no gene match. The CDR3 has 15 residues.

The J gene is TRBJ2-3, the V gene TRBV19, with TRBD2 identical over 10 bases. The V and J ends lost 2 bases and 1 base, in that order; junction bases with no gene match: 9. CDR3 length equals 18 residues. The germline V gene encodes CDR1 LNHDA and CDR2 SQIVND (reference sequence). The CDR3 region has the DNA TGTGCCAGTAGTATAATCCTAGCGGGAGCAATTGGCACAGATACGCAGTATTTT. It yields the protein CASSIILAGAIGTDTQYF. The full variable domain, in which reference TRBV19 and TRBJ2-3 provide the parts outside the CDR3, is DGGITQSPKYLFRKEGQNVTLSCEQNLNHDAMYWYRQDPGQGLRLIYYSQIVNDFQKGDIAEGYSVSREKKESFPLTVTSAQKNPTAFYLCASSIILAGAIGTDTQYFGPGTRLTVL.

This sequence joins TRBV3-1 (or the pseudogene TRBV3-2) and TRBJ1-1; D may be TRBD1 (5 bases). CDR1 is LGHDT, CDR2 YNNKEL, per germline (reference sequence). This CDR3 has 14 amino acids. V gave up 4 bases and J gave up 5 bases, with 14 bases separating them. Here the CDR3 DNA reads TGTGCCAGCAGCCCCCTCGGGGGGGAGACTGAAGCTTTCTTT. Amino acids: CASSPLGGETEAFF.

This rearrangement joins TRBV30 to TRBJ1-3, with D unclear. This CDR3 spans 16 amino acids. CDR1 is GTSNPN, CDR2 SVGIG, per germline (reference sequence). V was trimmed by 1 base and J by 0 bases, leaving 13 bases between them. The DNA for the CDR3 is TGTGCCTGGAGTGATGTGGCAGGCTCCTCTGGAAACACCATATATTTT. It encodes CAWSDVAGSSGNTIYF.

This chain joins TRBV24-1 and TRBJ2-6; 9 bases are a match to TRBD1. The ends lost 5 bases at V and 0 bases at J; junction bases unmatched: 10. The germline CDR1 and CDR2 sequences are KGHDR and SFDVKD. This CDR3 comprises 19 residues. The DNA for the CDR3 is TGTGCCACCAGTGGAACAGGGGGCTCAATGTACTCTGGGGCCAACGTCCTGACTTTC. Its protein product is CATSGTGGSMYSGANVLTF.

The genes are TRBV15 and TRBJ1-5, with 8 bases aligning to TRBD1. The length of the CDR3 is 15 residues. J was trimmed by 7 bases and V by 1 base; bases with no gene match: 6. Looked up from germline, CDR1 is LNHNV and CDR2 is YYDKDF (reference sequence). In DNA form, the CDR3 reads TGTGCCACCAGCAGAGGAGGCACAGGGGGGCAGCCCCAGCATTTT. This translates into CATSRGGTGGQPQHF.

This clone occurred once. The chain couples TRBV28 to TRBJ2-1; D unclear. V lost 7 bases to trimming and J lost 7 bases, with 17 bases between them. The CDR3 is made up of 14 amino acids. Germline V gene sequence: CDR1 MDHEN, CDR2 SYDVKM. The CDR3: CASIFSPAENEQFF. Here the CDR3 DNA reads TGTGCCAGCATTTTTTCTCCGGCGGAAAATGAGCAGTTCTTC.

The chain combines TRBV2 with TRBJ2-3, with 10 bases aligning to TRBD2. V gave up 5 bases and J gave up 2 bases; unmatched junction bases: 4. This CDR3 contains 15 residues. Germline CDR1 SNHLY, CDR2 FYNNEI. For the CDR3, the DNA is TGTGCCAGCAGTCCCCTAGCGGGGGTCACAGATACGCAGTATTTT. This codes for CASSPLAGVTDTQYF.

The chain combines TRBV10-2 with TRBJ2-7; 7 nucleotides match TRBD1. The V segment lost 5 bases and the J segment 3 bases; nucleotides outside the gene matches: 7. The germline gives CDR1 WSHSY, CDR2 SAAADI. CDR3 length: 14 residues. CDR3 bases: TGCGCCAGCAGTCGGGACAGTAGAATCTACGAGCAGTACTTC. This sequence encodes CASSRDSRIYEQYF.

The CDR3 DNA sequence: TGTGCCAGCAGCTTGGCGGGGGTATCTTCCTACGAGCAGTACTTC. Translation gives CASSLAGVSSYEQYF. The chain links TRBV5-5 to TRBJ2-7; D perhaps matches TRBD2 (6 bases). This CDR3 contains 15 residues. Looked up from germline, CDR1 is SGHKS and CDR2 is YYEKEE (reference sequence). V lost 0 bases and J 1 base, leaving 11 bases between the germline ends.

Here the CDR3 reads CASSSGTETDTQYF. Written as DNA, the CDR3 is TGCGCCAGCAGCTCCGGGACAGAGACAGATACGCAGTATTTT. The chain employs TRBV5-1 and TRBJ2-3, with TRBD1 matching 7 bases. The germline V gene encodes CDR1 SGHRS and CDR2 YFSETQ. After removal of 3 bases from V and 3 bases from J, the junction contained 4 bases not matched to a gene. The CDR3 consists of 14 residues. The whole variable domain, remainder taken from reference TRBV5-1 and TRBJ2-3, is KAGVTQTPRYLIKTRGQQVTLSCSPISGHRSVSWYQQTPGQGLQFLFEYFSETQRNKGNFPGRFSGRQFSNSRSEMNVSTLELGDSALYLCASSSGTETDTQYFGPGTRLTVL.

This chain joins TRBV6-5 and TRBJ1-1; D ambiguous. This CDR3 is built from 13 residues. The ends were cut back, 2 bases at V and 0 bases at J, with 4 bases in the middle. Germline assignment: CDR1 MNHEY and CDR2 SVGAGI. CDR3 sequence reads: CASSYPVNTEAFF. Written as DNA, the CDR3 is TGTGCCAGCAGTTACCCAGTGAACACTGAAGCTTTCTTT.

CDR3 region: CASSQGWNTEAFF. In DNA form, the CDR3 reads TGTGCCAGCAGCCAGGGGTGGAACACTGAAGCTTTCTTT. The chain links TRBV7-3 to TRBJ1-1, with D tentatively TRBD1 (6 bases). V dropped 5 bases and J dropped 1 base, with 8 bases sitting between them. The CDR3 consists of 13 residues. Per the germline V gene, CDR1 is SGHTA and CDR2 is FQGTGA.

This clone was seen a few times. This sequence joins TRBV3-1 (or the pseudogene TRBV3-2) and TRBJ1-6; TRBD1 is a possible D gene (5 bases). V was cut by 1 base and J by 7 bases, with 11 bases left in between. Per germline, CDR1 LGHDT and CDR2 YNNKEL (reference sequence). The CDR3 is 15 amino acids. The CDR3 region is CASSQVSRANSPLHF. For the CDR3, the DNA is TGTGCCAGCAGCCAAGTATCCAGGGCCAATTCACCCCTCCACTTT.

This clone was picked up a small number of times. The V call is TRBV5-8, the J call TRBJ2-2; 9 nucleotides agree with TRBD2. The CDR3 runs to 16 residues. Germline trimming cut 2 bases from V and 1 base from J; bases unmatched to any gene: 3. The V gene's germline CDR1 is SGHTS and CDR2 YDEGEE. The CDR3 region has the DNA TGTGCCAGCAGCTTCCCTAGCGGGGTGAACACCGGGGAGCTGTTTTTT. This gives the protein CASSFPSGVNTGELFF.

CDR3 sequence reads: CASSQEGSGRSLYNEQFF. The CDR3 nucleotides are TGCGCCAGCAGCCAAGAGGGTAGCGGGAGGTCCCTATACAATGAGCAGTTCTTC. V usage is TRBV4-1 and J usage is TRBJ2-1; 10 bases are a match to TRBD2. Trimming removed 0 bases from V and 4 bases from J; junction bases left unmatched: 9. Looked up from germline, CDR1 is MGHRA and CDR2 is YSYEKL. The CDR3 runs to 18 residues.

The chain couples TRBV21-1 to TRBJ1-5; whether TRBD1, the table's D call, matches the DNA was not checked. TRBV21-1 is a pseudogene locus. This CDR3 is 19 amino acids long. CDR3 residues: CASLRGARDRGHINQPQHF. The CDR3 DNA follows: TGTGCCAGCCTCCGAGGGGCGCGGGACAGGGGGCATATCAATCAGCCCCAGCATTTT.